One and the same sample provided the 6 T cell receptor beta chains below, sequenced in a study of vaccination and CD4 T cells after COVID-19. The sample's treatment: roughly ten-day PBMC culture with coronavirus spike peptide pools or control peptides (ViraFEST assay). Their cognate antigens are unknown. Sequencing of cultured CD4+ T cell DNA used the Oncomine TCR Beta short-read assay. TCRdb fed the PCR reads into MiXCR, producing one record per CDR3 protein. The sample has tens of thousands of distinct CDR3 sequences, less than 70% seen once. Material: CD4+ T cells from blood, cultured in vitro. The receptors derive from a human donor who had recovered from COVID-19.

This chain uses TRBV24-1 with TRBJ1-5; D is undetermined. The CDR3 spans 13 residues. The V end was cut by 3 bases, the J end by 6 bases, with 8 bases between. Germline lookup yields CDR1 KGHDR and CDR2 SFDVKD. The CDR3 spells CATSDRSSQPQHF. CDR3 bases: TGTGCCACCAGTGATCGGTCGAGTCAGCCCCAGCATTTT.

This chain uses TRBV6-4 with TRBJ1-1, with D hard to call. This CDR3 region has 14 residues. V lost 3 bases and J lost 0, with 8 bases in between. Germline CDR1 and CDR2: MRHNA and SNTAGT. The CDR3 region is CASSESDMNTEAFF. In DNA form, the CDR3 reads TGTGCCAGCAGTGAGAGTGACATGAACACTGAAGCTTTCTTT.

The rearrangement links TRBV2 to TRBJ2-5; D gene ambiguous. The CDR3 runs to 12 residues. Germline V gives CDR1 SNHLY, CDR2 FYNNEI. The V gene lost 7 bases and the J gene lost 4 bases, with 10 bases spanning the gap. CDR3 sequence reads: CASNFRRETQYF. Here the CDR3 DNA reads TGTGCCAGCAATTTTCGGCGAGAGACCCAGTACTTC.

The J gene is TRBJ1-2, the V gene TRBV28; D unresolved. CDR1 MDHEN and CDR2 SYDVKM come from the germline V gene. V was cut by 6 bases and J by 6 bases, with 14 bases left in between. The CDR3 contains 13 residues. The CDR3 loop is CASSKRLVDGYTF. CDR3 sequence (DNA): TGTGCCAGCAGCAAACGGTTAGTGGATGGCTACACCTTC.

V gene TRBV20-1 combines with J gene TRBJ2-7; TRBD1 aligns across 9 bases. This CDR3 has 13 residues. With 4 bases clipped from V and 2 bases from J, the junction kept 3 bases outside the gene matches. Germline V gives CDR1 DFQATT, CDR2 SNEGSKA (reference sequence). CDR3 DNA sequence: TGCAGTGCTACGGACAGGGGTCCCTACGAGCAGTACTTC. The encoded protein is CSATDRGPYEQYF.

This clonotype was observed a few times. The chain combines TRBV6-2 or TRBV6-3 with TRBJ2-7, with 10 bases aligning to TRBD1. The V segment lost 7 bases and the J segment 3 bases; nucleotides outside the gene matches: 9. Germline V CDR1 and CDR2: MNHEY, SVGEGT. The CDR3 runs 15 residues. The CDR3 region has the DNA TGTGCCAGCACCTCGCCGGGACAGGGGATCTACGAGCAGTACTTC. Its protein product is CASTSPGQGIYEQYF.